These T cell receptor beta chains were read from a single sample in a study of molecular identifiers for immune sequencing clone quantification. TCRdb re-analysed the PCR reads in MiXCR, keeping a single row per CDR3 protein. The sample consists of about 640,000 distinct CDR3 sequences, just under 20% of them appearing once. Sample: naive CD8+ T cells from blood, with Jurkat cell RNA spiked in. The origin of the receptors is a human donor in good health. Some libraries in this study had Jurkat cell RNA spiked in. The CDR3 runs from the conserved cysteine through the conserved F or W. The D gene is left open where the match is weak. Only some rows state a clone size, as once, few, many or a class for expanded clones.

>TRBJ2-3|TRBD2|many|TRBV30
CAWSASGGHTDTQYF
TGTGCCTGGAGCGCTAGCGGGGGACACACAGATACGCAGTATTTT
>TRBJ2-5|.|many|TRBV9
CASSGSGPKLETQYF
TGTGCCAGCAGCGGGTCGGGACCGAAGCTGGAGACCCAGTACTTC
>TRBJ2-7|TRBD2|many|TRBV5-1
CASSSGLAGDSPYEQYF
TGCGCCAGCAGCTCGGGACTAGCGGGAGATTCCCCCTACGAGCAGTACTTC
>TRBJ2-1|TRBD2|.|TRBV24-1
CATSDVSGRGYNEQFF
TGTGCCACCAGTGATGTCAGCGGGAGGGGATACAATGAGCAGTTCTTC
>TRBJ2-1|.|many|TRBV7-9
CASSLVDWVVF
TGTGCCAGCAGCTTAGTGGACTGGGTGGTCTTC
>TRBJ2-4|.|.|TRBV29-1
CSVEFFQNIQYF
TGCAGCGTTGAGTTTTTTCAGAACATTCAGTACTTC
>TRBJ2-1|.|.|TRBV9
CASSVVRGCNEQFF
TGTGCCAGCAGCGTAGTAAGAGGGTGCAATGAGCAGTTCTTC
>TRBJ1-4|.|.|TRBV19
CASSIVGGREKLFF
TGTGCCAGTAGTATAGTAGGGGGACGCGAAAAACTGTTTTTT
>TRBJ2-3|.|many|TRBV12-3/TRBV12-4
CASSTTPRGGADTQYF
TGTGCCAGCAGTACTACACCTAGGGGGGGGGCAGATACGCAGTATTTT
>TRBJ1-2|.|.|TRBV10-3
CAISDVQANYGYTF
TGTGCCATCAGTGATGTGCAGGCTAACTATGGCTACACCTTC
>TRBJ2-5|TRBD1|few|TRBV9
CASSASGTGGLETQYF
TGTGCCAGCAGCGCATCCGGGACAGGGGGCTTAGAGACCCAGTACTTC
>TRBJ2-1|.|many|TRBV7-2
CASFPLTGSYNEQFF
TGTGCCAGCTTCCCCCTCACCGGCTCCTACAATGAGCAGTTCTTC
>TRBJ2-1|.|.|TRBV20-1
CSARGRLSSYNEQFF
TGCAGTGCTAGAGGCAGACTAAGCTCCTACAATGAGCAGTTCTTC
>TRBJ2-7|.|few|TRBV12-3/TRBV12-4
CASSLYEGTYEQYF
TGTGCCAGCAGTTTGTATGAAGGGACCTACGAGCAGTACTTC
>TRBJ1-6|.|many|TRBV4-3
CASSQDNNRVRNSPLHF
TGCGCCAGCAGCCAAGATAACAACCGGGTCCGTAATTCACCCCTCCACTTT
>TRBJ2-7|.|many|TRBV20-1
CSATSATSYEQYF
TGCAGTGCTACTAGCGCCACCTCCTACGAGCAGTACTTC
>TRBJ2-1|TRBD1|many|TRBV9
CASSVVAGGRDEQFF
TGTGCCAGCAGCGTAGTGGCAGGGGGCAGGGATGAGCAGTTCTTC
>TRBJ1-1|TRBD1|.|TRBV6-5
CAGRISQGAGTEAFF
TGTGCCGGCAGGATCTCACAGGGGGCTGGAACTGAAGCTTTCTTT
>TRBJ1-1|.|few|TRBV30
CAWDRVLNTEAFF
TGTGCCTGGGACAGAGTCTTAAACACTGAAGCTTTCTTT
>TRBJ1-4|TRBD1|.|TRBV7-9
CASSPGWTGENEKLFF
TGTGCCAGCAGCCCGGGGTGGACAGGCGAAAATGAAAAACTGTTTTTT
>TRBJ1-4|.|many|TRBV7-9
CASSTLSGGAGEKLFF
TGTGCCAGCAGCACCTTAAGTGGGGGCGCAGGAGAAAAACTGTTTTTT
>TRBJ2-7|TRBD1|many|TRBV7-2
CASSLDRDRGTYEQYF
TGTGCCAGCAGCTTAGACCGGGACAGGGGTACCTACGAGCAGTACTTC
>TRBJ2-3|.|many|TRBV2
CASGRMGLTDTQYF
TGTGCCAGCGGTCGGATGGGCCTCACAGATACGCAGTATTTT
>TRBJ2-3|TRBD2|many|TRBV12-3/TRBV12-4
CASSYGLAGTDTQYF
TGTGCCAGCAGCTACGGACTAGCAGGGACAGATACGCAGTATTTT
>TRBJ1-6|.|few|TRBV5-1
CASSPWEDGNSPLHF
TGCGCCAGCAGCCCGTGGGAGGACGGAAATTCACCCCTCCACTTT
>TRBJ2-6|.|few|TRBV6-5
CASTPGRLSGANVLTF
TGTGCCAGCACCCCTGGGCGACTCTCTGGGGCCAACGTCCTGACTTTC
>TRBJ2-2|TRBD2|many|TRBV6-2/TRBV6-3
CASSYSPTSGRADTGELFF
TGTGCCAGCAGTTACTCGCCGACTAGCGGGAGGGCCGACACCGGGGAGCTGTTTTTT
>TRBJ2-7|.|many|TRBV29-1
CSVAMGGGYEQYF
TGCAGCGTAGCAATGGGGGGAGGCTACGAGCAGTACTTC
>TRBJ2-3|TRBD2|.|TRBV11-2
CASSSYPRGGSRLGDSTDTQYF
TGTGCCAGCAGCTCATATCCCCGGGGCGGGAGCCGGTTGGGGGATAGCACAGATACGCAGTATTTT